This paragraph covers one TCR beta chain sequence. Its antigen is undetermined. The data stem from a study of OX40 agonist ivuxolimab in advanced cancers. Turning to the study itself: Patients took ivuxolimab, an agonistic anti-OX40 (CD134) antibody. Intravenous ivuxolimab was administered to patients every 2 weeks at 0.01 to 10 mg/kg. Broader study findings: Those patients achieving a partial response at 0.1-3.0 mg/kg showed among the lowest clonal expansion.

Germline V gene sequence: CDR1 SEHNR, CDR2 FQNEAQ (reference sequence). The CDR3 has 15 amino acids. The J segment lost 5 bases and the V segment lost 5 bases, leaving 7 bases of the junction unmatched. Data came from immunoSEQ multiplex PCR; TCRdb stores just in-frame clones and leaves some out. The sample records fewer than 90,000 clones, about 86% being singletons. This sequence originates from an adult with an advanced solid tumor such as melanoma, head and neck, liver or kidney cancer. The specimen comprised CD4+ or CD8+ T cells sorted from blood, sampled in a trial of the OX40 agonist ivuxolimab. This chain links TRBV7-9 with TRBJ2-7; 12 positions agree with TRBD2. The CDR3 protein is CASSVLAGGRDEQYF. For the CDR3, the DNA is TGTGCCAGCAGCGTCCTAGCGGGAGGGCGGGACGAGCAGTACTTC.